A single sample gave rise to the 25 T cell receptor beta chains below, sequenced in a study of regulatory T cells in long-lasting Graves disease. Relying on iRepertoire HTBI primers and Arm-PCR of CDR3 regions, the team built TCR beta libraries. Using its own MiXCR run on the multiplex PCR reads, TCRdb lists one record per CDR3 protein. The sample carries about 530,000 distinct CDR3 sequences, more than 15% recorded once. As for time point: newly diagnosed GD, antithyroid drugs for less than 3 months. TCR sequences were obtained from RNA taken from PBMCs. The sample was also reused in another study, on T cells in Graves' hyperthyroidism and ophthalmopathy.

Here the sequenced sample was peripheral blood mononuclear cells (PBMCs), taken at new diagnosis, from a patient treated with antithyroid drugs. These receptors came from a woman aged 40-60 years with Graves disease.

This clonotype was detected many times. The gene calls are TRBV29-1 and TRBJ1-1; 9 positions match TRBD1. The length of the CDR3 is 15 residues. CDR1 is SQVTM and CDR2 is ANQGSEA in the germline V gene. The V gene end was trimmed by 0 bases and the J gene end by 2 bases; junction bases not matched to a gene: 4. This chain's CDR3 is CSVEDPDRGNTEAFF. For the CDR3, the DNA is TGCAGCGTTGAAGATCCGGACAGGGGCAACACTGAAGCTTTCTTT. The whole variable domain, remainder taken from reference TRBV29-1 and TRBJ1-1, is SAVISQKPSRDICQRGTSLTIQCQVDSQVTMMFWYRQQPGQSLTLIATANQGSEATYESGFVIDKFPISRPNLTFSTLTVSNMSPEDSSIYLCSVEDPDRGNTEAFFGQGTRLTVV.

This clonotype was picked up many times. The CDR3 region has the DNA TGTGCCAGCAGCTTAAGCGGGGGAGAGAAGACCCAGTACTTC. It is translated as CASSLSGGEKTQYF. The chain has TRBV7-3 and TRBJ2-3; 7 bases fit TRBD2. The better agreement between TRBJ2-5 and the DNA end casts doubt on the J call. The CDR3 covers 14 residues. CDR1 and CDR2 from the germline V gene are SGHTA and FQGTGA.

This clonotype was observed at least ten times. The CDR3 DNA follows: TGTGCCAGCAGTCCTGCCCGACCTCCTCTTGGTCAAGCTTTCTTT. Its translation is CASSPARPPLGQAFF. This chain connects TRBV28 to TRBJ1-1; D not certain. V lost 5 bases, J lost 9 bases, and 22 bases lay in between. The length of the CDR3 is 15 residues. Germline lookup yields CDR1 MDHEN and CDR2 SYDVKM.

This clonotype was detected many times. CDR3 region: CASSQVLDSYEQYF. The CDR3 DNA sequence: TGTGCCAGCAGCCAAGTCTTGGACAGCTACGAGCAGTACTTC. V usage is TRBV3-1 and J usage is TRBJ2-7, with D maybe TRBD1 (6 bases). Germline CDR1 is LGHDT and CDR2 is YNNKEL (reference sequence). The length of the CDR3 is 14 residues. V was pared by 1 base and J by 3 bases, with 10 bases between.

This clonotype was found many times. The chain joins TRBV7-9 to TRBJ2-1, with 8 bases lining up with TRBD1. Germline V gene lookup returns CDR1 SEHNR and CDR2 FQNEAQ (reference sequence). This CDR3 region has 19 residues. Trimming cost V 4 bases and J 0 bases; bases outside gene matches: 14. CDR3 bases: TGTGCCAGCAGCTCACCGACTACAGGGGGGTCCGTCTCCTACAATGAGCAGTTCTTC. Residues: CASSSPTTGGSVSYNEQFF.

With respect to this clonotype: Its ends do not fully match the called genes, so a read error is possible. The chain is built from TRBV12-3 or TRBV12-4 and TRBJ2-3, with no clear D. The J call may not be correct, given that the DNA end is closer to TRBJ1-1. This CDR3 is 11 amino acids long. CDR3 loop: CTSASLIEAFF. The CDR3 DNA reads TGTACCAGCGCCTCGCTTATTGAAGCTTTCTTT.

The chain is built from TRBV3-1 and TRBJ2-7; 10 bases are a match to TRBD1. Germline V CDR1 and CDR2: LGHDT, YNNKEL (reference sequence). The CDR3 is 17 amino acids. The V segment lost 3 bases and the J segment 0 bases; nucleotides outside the gene matches: 8. The CDR3 reads CASSHLGQGVSSYEQYF. The CDR3, as DNA: TGTGCCAGCAGCCACCTCGGACAGGGGGTGAGCTCCTACGAGCAGTACTTC.

The table lists this clonotype with many counts. The chain joins TRBV2 to TRBJ2-1; TRBD2 might be the D (6 bases). Trimming removed 7 bases at V and 2 bases at J, with 15 bases between. Looked up from germline, CDR1 is SNHLY and CDR2 is FYNNEI. CDR3 length: 15 residues. The CDR3 sequence is CASTTGLEPYNEQFF. As DNA, the CDR3 is TGTGCCAGCACTACGGGACTTGAGCCCTACAATGAGCAGTTCTTC.

A few counts support this clonotype. The CDR3 DNA sequence: TGTGCCAGTAGACTCCTCGGGGAGGAAAAACTGTTTTTT. It encodes CASRLLGEEKLFF. This chain uses TRBV6-1 with TRBJ1-4; D ambiguous. Germline CDR1 reads MNHNS; CDR2 reads SASEGT. Trimming shortened V by 9 bases and J by 8 bases, and 16 bases separated the two germline ends. The length of the CDR3 is 13 residues.

The chain combines TRBV11-1 with TRBJ2-7, with D tentatively TRBD1 (5 bases). Germline V gives CDR1 SGHAT, CDR2 FQDESV (reference sequence). V shed 1 base and J shed 2 bases, with 18 bases lying between them. The CDR3 runs to 17 residues. CDR3 in DNA: TGTGCCAGCAGCTTAGGGTCCACTGGGGCCTTAACCTACGAGCAGTACTTC. Amino acids: CASSLGSTGALTYEQYF.

CDR3 protein: CASSQVFGGGTEAFF. In DNA, the CDR3 is TGTGCCAGCAGCCAGGTTTTCGGGGGGGGCACTGAAGCTTTCTTT. V usage is TRBV4-2 and J usage is TRBJ1-1; possible D gene TRBD1, 5 bases. The V and J ends lost 3 bases and 4 bases respectively, with 15 bases between them. CDR1 and CDR2 from the germline V gene are LGHNA and YNFKEQ. CDR3 length: 15 residues.

The chain uses TRBV2 and TRBJ2-3; D remains unclear. This CDR3 spans 14 amino acids. The V gene lost 6 bases and the J gene lost 2 bases, with 12 bases spanning the gap. Germline CDR1 is SNHLY and CDR2 is FYNNEI. The CDR3 region is CASSDFDDTDTQYF. The CDR3 DNA reads as TGTGCCAGCAGCGACTTTGACGACACAGATACGCAGTATTTT.

The chain combines TRBV28 with TRBJ2-3, with TRBD1 matching over 9 bases. V gave up 2 bases and J gave up 3 bases; unmatched junction bases: 9. The CDR3 is 17 residues long. Germline V CDR1 and CDR2: MDHEN, SYDVKM. CDR3 sequence (DNA): TGTGCCAGCAGTTTAACCTTGACAGGGGGAATGACAGATACGCAGTATTTT. Its protein is CASSLTLTGGMTDTQYF.

This clonotype was detected ten times or more. The rearrangement joins TRBV11-2 to TRBJ2-7; D is possibly TRBD2 (5 bases). CDR1 SGHAT and CDR2 FQNNGV come from the germline V gene. This CDR3 is built from 11 residues. Trimming took off 1 base at V and 11 bases at J, with 9 bases between the two ends. The CDR3, as DNA: TGTGCCAGCAGCTTAGTGGGAGAGGAGTACTTC. Residues: CASSLVGEEYF.

V and J are TRBV6-2 or TRBV6-3 and TRBJ1-2, with TRBD1 identical over 8 bases. Germline lookup yields CDR1 MNHEY and CDR2 SVGEGT. CDR3 length equals 14 residues. The ends lost 5 bases at V and 7 bases at J; junction bases unmatched: 9. The CDR3 spells CASSDQGAASGYTF. The CDR3 DNA reads as TGTGCCAGCAGTGACCAGGGGGCGGCCTCTGGCTACACCTTC.

This clonotype has a count of ten or more. The rearrangement uses TRBV6-5 and TRBJ1-6; D unclear. Germline lookup yields CDR1 MNHEY and CDR2 SVGAGI. V was shortened by 2 bases and J by 7 bases, with 15 bases between the two germline ends. CDR3 length: 16 residues. The CDR3 here is CASSYSETSGNSPLHF. CDR3 in DNA: TGTGCCAGCAGTTACAGTGAGACCAGCGGGAATTCACCCCTCCACTTT.

Worth noting for this clonotype: This may stem from a read error, because a much larger clone lies one nucleotide away. It is likely a read error, because the conserved phenylalanine at the end of the CDR3 is missing. The chain joins TRBV12-3 or TRBV12-4 to TRBJ2-1, with TRBD2 identical over 11 bases. The J call may be faulty, since TRBJ2-5 better matches the DNA end. There are 14 residues in the CDR3. The CDR3 coding sequence is TGTGCCAGCAGAGGGACTAGCGGCCTAGAGACCCAGTACCTC. Its protein product is CASRGTSGLETQYL.

The table lists this clonotype with a few counts. The gene calls are TRBV4-1 and TRBJ1-2, with D possibly matching TRBD1 (5 bases). The germline V gene has CDR1 MGHRA and CDR2 YSYEKL. This CDR3 is 13 amino acids long. Trimming took off 0 bases at V and 6 bases at J, with 8 bases between the two ends. CDR3 amino acids: CASSQDVGDGYTF. CDR3 nucleotide sequence: TGCGCCAGCAGCCAAGATGTAGGGGATGGCTACACCTTC.

Comment on this clonotype: A single base separates this from a much larger clone, so it may be a read error. This rearrangement joins TRBV7-9 to TRBJ2-1; 7 bases are a match to TRBD1. Looked up from germline, CDR1 is SEHNR and CDR2 is FQNEAQ (reference sequence). V shed 5 bases, J shed 10 bases, and the junction held 23 bases outside the gene matches. The CDR3 extends over 18 amino acids. The CDR3 DNA reads TGTGCCAGCAGCCTCCGGGGACCGGGACAGAGCAACTCCTACGAGCAGTTCTTC. Translating gives CASSLRGPGQSNSYEQFF.

This clonotype has a count of ten or more. The chain joins TRBV30 to TRBJ1-2, with 9 bases that match TRBD1. The CDR3 totals 13 residues. The V gene end was trimmed by 4 bases and the J gene end by 7 bases; junction bases not matched to a gene: 7. CDR1 is GTSNPN, CDR2 SVGIG, per germline (reference sequence). Here the CDR3 reads CAWIPGQGVGYTF. CDR3 coding DNA: TGTGCCTGGATTCCGGGACAGGGTGTTGGCTACACCTTC.

The J gene is TRBJ2-2, the V gene TRBV2; D is uncertain. V lost 6 bases and J 1 base, leaving 9 bases between the germline ends. Germline assignment: CDR1 SNHLY and CDR2 FYNNEI. The CDR3 is 14 residues long. The CDR3 here is CASRGGRNTGELFF. DNA for the CDR3: TGTGCCAGCAGGGGCGGACGGAACACCGGGGAGCTGTTTTTT.

The V and J genes are TRBV4-2 and TRBJ2-7; no reliable D call. Germline CDR1 LGHNA, CDR2 YNFKEQ. The V end was cut by 5 bases, the J end by 2 bases, with 13 bases between. CDR3 length: 14 residues. The CDR3 nucleotides read TGTGCCAGCAGCACCGAGGACGGAACCTACGAGCAGTACTTC. Translated: CASSTEDGTYEQYF.

This clonotype was counted many times. The V and J genes are TRBV11-2 and TRBJ2-2; 8 nucleotides align to TRBD1. The CDR3 spans 16 residues. The germline V gene encodes CDR1 SGHAT and CDR2 FQNNGV. After removal of 3 bases from V and 7 bases from J, the junction contained 10 bases not matched to a gene. CDR3 region: CASSFIVRGRSGELFF. The CDR3 nucleotides are TGTGCCAGCAGCTTTATCGTCAGGGGGCGTAGCGGGGAGCTGTTTTTT.

V usage is TRBV24-1 and J usage is TRBJ2-3; D perhaps matches TRBD2 (7 bases). Per the germline V gene, CDR1 is KGHDR and CDR2 is SFDVKD. The CDR3 consists of 15 residues. V lost 5 bases to trimming and J lost 9 bases, with 20 bases between them. The CDR3: CATSGGGGHLDTQYF. Written as DNA, the CDR3 is TGTGCCACCAGTGGGGGCGGGGGCCACTTAGACACGCAGTATTTT.

Many counts were recorded for this clonotype. The chain links TRBV2 to TRBJ1-5; D possibly corresponds to TRBD1 (5 bases). Germline V gene lookup returns CDR1 SNHLY and CDR2 FYNNEI. The V end lost 3 bases, the J end lost 3 bases, and 9 bases lay between the germline ends. The CDR3 sequence is 14 residues long. The CDR3 sequence is CASSERDLNQPQHF. In DNA form, the CDR3 reads TGTGCCAGCAGTGAGAGGGACCTCAATCAGCCCCAGCATTTT.